The TCR beta chain under discussion was sequenced for a study of OX40 agonist ivuxolimab in advanced cancers. The V gene's germline CDR1 is MNHEY and CDR2 SVGAGI. CDR3 length: 14 amino acids. Trimming shortened V by 4 bases and J by 1 base, and 11 bases separated the two germline ends. Measured with immunoSEQ multiplex PCR; TCRdb has only the in-frame clones, and not every one. The table has tens of thousands of clones, about 90% seen once; the top ten hold about 15%. This rearrangement joins TRBV6-5 to TRBJ2-7; D uncertain. This receptor was identified in an adult with an advanced solid tumor such as melanoma, head and neck, liver or kidney cancer. The sample here was CD4+ or CD8+ T cells sorted from blood, taken in a trial of the OX40 agonist ivuxolimab. As DNA, the CDR3 is TGTGCCAGCAGTTTTGTGGCAGAATCCTACGAGCAGTACTTC. Translating it yields CASSFVAESYEQYF.